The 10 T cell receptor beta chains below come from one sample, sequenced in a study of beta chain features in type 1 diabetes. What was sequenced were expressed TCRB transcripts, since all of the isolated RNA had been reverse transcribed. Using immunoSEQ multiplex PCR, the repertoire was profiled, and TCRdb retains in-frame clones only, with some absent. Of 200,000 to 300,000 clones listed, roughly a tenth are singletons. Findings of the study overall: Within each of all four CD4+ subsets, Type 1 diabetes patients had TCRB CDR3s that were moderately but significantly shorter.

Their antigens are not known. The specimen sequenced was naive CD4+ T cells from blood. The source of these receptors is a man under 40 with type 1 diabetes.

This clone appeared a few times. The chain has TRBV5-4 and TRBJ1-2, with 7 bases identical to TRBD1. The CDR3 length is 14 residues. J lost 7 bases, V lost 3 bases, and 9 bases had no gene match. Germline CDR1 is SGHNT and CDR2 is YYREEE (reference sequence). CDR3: CASSWSPTGSGYTF. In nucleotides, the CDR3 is TGTGCCAGCAGCTGGAGTCCGACAGGGAGTGGCTACACCTTC.

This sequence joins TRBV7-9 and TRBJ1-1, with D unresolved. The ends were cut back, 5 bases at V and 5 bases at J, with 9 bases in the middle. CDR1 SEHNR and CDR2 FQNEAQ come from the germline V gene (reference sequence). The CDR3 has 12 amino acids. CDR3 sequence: CASSPRTTEAFF. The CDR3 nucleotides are TGTGCCAGCAGCCCCCGTACAACTGAAGCTTTCTTT.

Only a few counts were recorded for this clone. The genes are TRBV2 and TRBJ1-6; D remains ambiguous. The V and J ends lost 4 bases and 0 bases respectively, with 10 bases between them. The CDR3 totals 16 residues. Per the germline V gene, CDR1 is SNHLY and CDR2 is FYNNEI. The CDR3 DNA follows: TGTGCCAGCAGTGTGGGCGGGAGCTCCTATAATTCACCCCTCCACTTT. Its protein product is CASSVGGSSYNSPLHF. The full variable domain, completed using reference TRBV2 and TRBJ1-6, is EPEVTQTPSHQVTQMGQEVILRCVPISNHLYFYWYRQILGQKVEFLVSFYNNEISEKSEIFDDQFSVERPDGSNFTLKIRSTKLEDSAMYFCASSVGGSSYNSPLHFGNGTRLTVT.

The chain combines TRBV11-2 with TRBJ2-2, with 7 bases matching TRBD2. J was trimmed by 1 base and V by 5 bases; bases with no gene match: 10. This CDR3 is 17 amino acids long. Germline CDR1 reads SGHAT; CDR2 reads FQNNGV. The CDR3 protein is CASSPVPGGGNTGELFF. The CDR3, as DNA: TGTGCCAGCAGCCCCGTGCCTGGCGGGGGGAACACCGGGGAGCTGTTTTTT.

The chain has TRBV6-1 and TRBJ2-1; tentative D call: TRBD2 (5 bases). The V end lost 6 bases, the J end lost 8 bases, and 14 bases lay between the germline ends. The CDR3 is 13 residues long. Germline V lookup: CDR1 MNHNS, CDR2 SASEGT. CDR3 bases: TGTGCCAGCAGGGGGAGCATAGCCTATGAGCAGTTCTTC. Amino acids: CASRGSIAYEQFF.

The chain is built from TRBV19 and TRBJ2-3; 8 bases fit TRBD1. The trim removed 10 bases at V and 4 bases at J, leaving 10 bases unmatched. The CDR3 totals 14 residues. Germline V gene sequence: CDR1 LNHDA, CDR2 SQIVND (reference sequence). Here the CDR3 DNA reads TGTGCCAACGTAGACAGGGGACTCGCAGATACGCAGTATTTT. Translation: CANVDRGLADTQYF.

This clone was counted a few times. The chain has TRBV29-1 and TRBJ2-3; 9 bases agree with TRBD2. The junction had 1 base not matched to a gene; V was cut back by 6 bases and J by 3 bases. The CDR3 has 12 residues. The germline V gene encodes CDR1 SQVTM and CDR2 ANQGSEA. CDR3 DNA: TGCAGCGTAAGCGGGGGGACAGATACGCAGTATTTT. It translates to CSVSGGTDTQYF.

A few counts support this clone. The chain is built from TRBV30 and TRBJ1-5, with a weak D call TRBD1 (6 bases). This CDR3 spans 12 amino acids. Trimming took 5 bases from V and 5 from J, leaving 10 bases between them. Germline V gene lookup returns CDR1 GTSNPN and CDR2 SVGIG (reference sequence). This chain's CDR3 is CAWSGAHQPQHF. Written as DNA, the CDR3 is TGTGCCTGGTCAGGGGCTCATCAGCCCCAGCATTTT.

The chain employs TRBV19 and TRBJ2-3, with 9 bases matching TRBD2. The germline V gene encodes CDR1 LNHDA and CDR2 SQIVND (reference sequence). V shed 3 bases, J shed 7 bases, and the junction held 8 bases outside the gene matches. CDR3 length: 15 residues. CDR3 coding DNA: TGTGCCAGTAGTATCGGCGGGGGGGCCACCCATACGCAGTATTTT. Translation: CASSIGGGATHTQYF.

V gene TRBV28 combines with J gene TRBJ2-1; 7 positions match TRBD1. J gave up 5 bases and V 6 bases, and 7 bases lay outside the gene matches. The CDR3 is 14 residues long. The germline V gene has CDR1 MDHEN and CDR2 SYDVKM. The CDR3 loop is CASSFRDRDNEQFF. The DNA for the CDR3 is TGTGCCAGCAGCTTCCGGGACAGAGACAATGAGCAGTTCTTC.